These T cell receptor beta chains were read from a single sample in a study of blood T cell repertoires in COVID-19. Assay: immunoSEQ multiplex PCR; the TCRdb copy retains only in-frame clones and omits some. This repertoire shows about 190,000 clones, approximately 80% found once; its top ten account for less than 7%. Input material: peripheral blood. These receptors all stem from a man aged 55 to 70 with acute or convalescent COVID-19. Each CDR3 is given with its conserved first and last residue. D genes are given only for firm matches. A row's size may be missing; if present it is once, few, many or a size class.

clone size: many; J gene: TRBJ2-7; CDR3 length: 15; V gene: TRBV9; D gene: TRBD1; CDR3 protein: CASSVAAGTGREQYF; CDR3 DNA: TGTGCCAGCAGCGTAGCTGCCGGGACAGGGCGTGAGCAGTACTTC
clone size: NA; J gene: TRBJ1-6; CDR3 length: 16; V gene: TRBV5-1; D gene: TRBD1; CDR3 protein: CASSLEGTGTNSPLHF; CDR3 DNA: TGCGCCAGCAGCTTGGAGGGGACAGGGACTAATTCACCCCTCCACTTT
clone size: NA; J gene: TRBJ1-6; CDR3 length: 16; V gene: TRBV27; D gene: NA; CDR3 protein: CASSLIAGGVGSPLHF; CDR3 DNA: TGTGCCAGCAGTTTAATTGCGGGGGGCGTAGGTTCACCCCTCCACTTT
clone size: NA; J gene: TRBJ2-1; CDR3 length: 16; V gene: TRBV6-4; D gene: TRBD2; CDR3 protein: CASSAASGPPYNEQFF; CDR3 DNA: TGTGCCAGCAGTGCGGCTAGCGGTCCCCCCTACAATGAGCAGTTCTTC
clone size: NA; J gene: TRBJ2-4; CDR3 length: 16; V gene: TRBV27; D gene: NA; CDR3 protein: CASSFAGTGIGNIQYF; CDR3 DNA: TGTGCCAGCAGTTTCGCGGGGACGGGGATAGGAAACATTCAGTACTTC
clone size: NA; J gene: TRBJ2-2; CDR3 length: 15; V gene: TRBV24-1; D gene: NA; CDR3 protein: CATSDSGHITGELFF; CDR3 DNA: TGTGCCACCAGTGATTCCGGACATATCACCGGGGAGCTGTTTTTT
clone size: NA; J gene: TRBJ2-1; CDR3 length: 14; V gene: TRBV7-3; D gene: TRBD2; CDR3 protein: CASSSSGGHNEQFF; CDR3 DNA: TGTGCCAGCAGCTCCTCGGGGGGTCACAATGAGCAGTTCTTC
clone size: NA; J gene: TRBJ2-1; CDR3 length: 16; V gene: TRBV19; D gene: NA; CDR3 protein: CASSIVTAPPYNEQFF; CDR3 DNA: TGTGCCAGTAGTATAGTAACAGCTCCCCCATACAATGAGCAGTTCTTC
clone size: few; J gene: TRBJ2-1; CDR3 length: 16; V gene: TRBV21-1; D gene: NA; CDR3 protein: CASNQPQSGSRNEQFF; CDR3 DNA: TGTGCCAGCAACCAACCACAAAGCGGGAGCCGCAATGAGCAGTTCTTC
clone size: NA; J gene: TRBJ2-1; CDR3 length: 13; V gene: TRBV2; D gene: NA; CDR3 protein: CASTRGSYNEQFF; CDR3 DNA: TGTGCCAGCACCAGAGGCTCCTACAATGAGCAGTTCTTC
clone size: NA; J gene: TRBJ1-5; CDR3 length: 15; V gene: TRBV4-1; D gene: NA; CDR3 protein: CASSQDQGYGQPQHF; CDR3 DNA: TGCGCCAGCAGCCAAGACCAGGGCTACGGTCAGCCCCAGCATTTT
clone size: NA; J gene: TRBJ2-7; CDR3 length: 15; V gene: TRBV9; D gene: TRBD1; CDR3 protein: CASSFSTGQSYEQYF; CDR3 DNA: TGTGCCAGCAGCTTCTCTACGGGACAGAGTTACGAGCAGTACTTC
clone size: few; J gene: TRBJ2-3; CDR3 length: 16; V gene: TRBV2; D gene: TRBD2; CDR3 protein: CASSEFGQRGRDTQYF; CDR3 DNA: TGTGCCAGCAGTGAATTTGGCCAGCGGGGTAGAGATACGCAGTATTTT
clone size: few; J gene: TRBJ2-1; CDR3 length: 14; V gene: TRBV19; D gene: TRBD1; CDR3 protein: CATKEGQGVNEQFF; CDR3 DNA: TGTGCCACAAAGGAGGGACAGGGTGTGAATGAGCAGTTCTTC
clone size: NA; J gene: TRBJ2-2; CDR3 length: 16; V gene: TRBV4-2; D gene: TRBD2; CDR3 protein: CASSQLAGGQGGELFF; CDR3 DNA: TGTGCCAGCAGCCAGCTAGCGGGGGGGCAAGGCGGGGAGCTGTTTTTT
clone size: NA; J gene: TRBJ1-1; CDR3 length: 14; V gene: TRBV7-9; D gene: NA; CDR3 protein: CASSLPGGDTEAFF; CDR3 DNA: TGTGCCAGCAGCCTGCCGGGAGGCGACACTGAAGCTTTCTTT
clone size: NA; J gene: TRBJ2-1; CDR3 length: 15; V gene: TRBV10-3; D gene: NA; CDR3 protein: CAISEGGGSYNEQFF; CDR3 DNA: TGTGCCATCAGTGAGGGTGGGGGGTCCTACAATGAGCAGTTCTTC
clone size: NA; J gene: TRBJ1-4; CDR3 length: 14; V gene: TRBV9; D gene: NA; CDR3 protein: CASSVGGSKEKLFF; CDR3 DNA: TGTGCCAGCAGCGTAGGAGGGTCGAAGGAAAAACTGTTTTTT
clone size: NA; J gene: TRBJ2-1; CDR3 length: 17; V gene: TRBV7-3; D gene: TRBD2; CDR3 protein: CASSFQPLAGGTNEQFF; CDR3 DNA: TGTGCCAGCAGCTTCCAACCACTAGCGGGAGGGACAAATGAGCAGTTCTTC
clone size: few; J gene: TRBJ1-2; CDR3 length: 16; V gene: TRBV14; D gene: NA; CDR3 protein: CASSPLGQSGDYGYTF; CDR3 DNA: TGTGCCAGCAGCCCACTAGGACAGTCCGGCGACTATGGCTACACCTTC
clone size: NA; J gene: TRBJ2-4; CDR3 length: 14; V gene: TRBV30; D gene: NA; CDR3 protein: CAWRGSGRGNIQYF; CDR3 DNA: TGTGCCTGGAGGGGGTCCGGGCGGGGAAACATTCAGTACTTC
clone size: NA; J gene: TRBJ1-5; CDR3 length: 13; V gene: TRBV19; D gene: TRBD1; CDR3 protein: CASSNRTGRPQHF; CDR3 DNA: TGTGCCAGTAGTAACCGGACAGGGCGGCCCCAGCATTTT
clone size: NA; J gene: TRBJ2-2; CDR3 length: 19; V gene: TRBV4-1; D gene: NA; CDR3 protein: CASSQMAKYRVGGTGELFF; CDR3 DNA: TGCGCCAGCAGCCAAATGGCAAAATACAGGGTTGGAGGCACCGGGGAGCTGTTTTTT
clone size: NA; J gene: TRBJ2-7; CDR3 length: 14; V gene: TRBV12-5; D gene: TRBD1; CDR3 protein: CASGRDRGIHEQYF; CDR3 DNA: TGTGCTAGTGGCAGGGACAGGGGGATCCACGAGCAGTACTTC
clone size: once; J gene: TRBJ1-3; CDR3 length: 16; V gene: TRBV28; D gene: NA; CDR3 protein: CASSPTGPFSGNTIYF; CDR3 DNA: TGTGCCAGCAGTCCTACAGGACCCTTCTCTGGAAACACCATATATTTT
clone size: few; J gene: TRBJ2-5; CDR3 length: 12; V gene: TRBV7-8; D gene: TRBD2; CDR3 protein: CASSLVGGAQYF; CDR3 DNA: TGTGCCAGCAGCTTAGTCGGGGGGGCCCAGTACTTC
clone size: once; J gene: TRBJ1-3; CDR3 length: 13; V gene: TRBV27; D gene: NA; CDR3 protein: CASRRTQGNTIYF; CDR3 DNA: TGTGCCAGCAGACGGACACAGGGAAACACCATATATTTT
clone size: NA; J gene: TRBJ1-5; CDR3 length: 18; V gene: TRBV4-1; D gene: NA; CDR3 protein: CASSQVFVRPGNNQPQHF; CDR3 DNA: TGCGCCAGCAGCCAAGTCTTTGTTCGTCCAGGGAACAATCAGCCCCAGCATTTT
clone size: NA; J gene: TRBJ2-5; CDR3 length: 11; V gene: TRBV6-6; D gene: NA; CDR3 protein: CASSRLETQYF; CDR3 DNA: TGTGCCAGCAGCCGACTGGAGACCCAGTACTTC
clone size: NA; J gene: TRBJ1-5; CDR3 length: 15; V gene: TRBV7-2; D gene: NA; CDR3 protein: CASSLTRAGDQPQHF; CDR3 DNA: TGTGCCAGCAGCTTAACTAGGGCAGGGGATCAGCCCCAGCATTTT
clone size: many; J gene: TRBJ1-2; CDR3 length: 14; V gene: TRBV6-1; D gene: NA; CDR3 protein: CASSEGGGNYGYTF; CDR3 DNA: TGTGCCAGCAGTGAAGGTGGAGGAAACTATGGCTACACCTTC
clone size: NA; J gene: TRBJ1-2; CDR3 length: 13; V gene: TRBV24-1; D gene: NA; CDR3 protein: CATSEAGNYGYTF; CDR3 DNA: TGTGCCACCAGTGAGGCAGGGAACTATGGCTACACCTTC
clone size: NA; J gene: TRBJ1-2; CDR3 length: 13; V gene: TRBV6-6; D gene: NA; CDR3 protein: CASSFSREYGYTF; CDR3 DNA: TGTGCCAGCAGTTTCTCGCGGGAGTATGGCTACACCTTC
clone size: NA; J gene: TRBJ1-1; CDR3 length: 11; V gene: TRBV2; D gene: NA; CDR3 protein: CASTIRLGAFF; CDR3 DNA: TGTGCCAGCACTATAAGACTGGGAGCTTTCTTT
clone size: few; J gene: TRBJ2-2; CDR3 length: 15; V gene: TRBV19; D gene: TRBD1; CDR3 protein: CASSFGQGNTGELFF; CDR3 DNA: TGTGCCAGTAGTTTCGGACAGGGAAACACCGGGGAGCTGTTTTTT
clone size: NA; J gene: TRBJ1-6; CDR3 length: 11; V gene: TRBV6-1; D gene: NA; CDR3 protein: CASSEASPLHF; CDR3 DNA: TGTGCCAGCAGTGAGGCTTCACCCCTCCACTTT
clone size: NA; J gene: TRBJ1-5; CDR3 length: 13; V gene: TRBV11-2; D gene: TRBD1; CDR3 protein: CASSRTGEQPQHF; CDR3 DNA: TGTGCCAGCAGCCGAACAGGGGAACAGCCCCAGCATTTT
clone size: NA; J gene: TRBJ1-1; CDR3 length: 22; V gene: TRBV12-5; D gene: NA; CDR3 protein: CASGLVLSNPFSSIQGRTEAFF; CDR3 DNA: TGTGCTAGTGGTTTGGTATTGTCCAATCCATTCAGTTCCATCCAGGGGCGAACTGAAGCTTTCTTT
clone size: few; J gene: TRBJ1-6; CDR3 length: 14; V gene: TRBV7-9; D gene: NA; CDR3 protein: CASSLVQGNSPLHF; CDR3 DNA: TGTGCCAGCAGCTTAGTCCAGGGAAATTCACCCCTCCACTTT
clone size: NA; J gene: TRBJ2-2; CDR3 length: 15; V gene: TRBV3-1/TRBV3-2; D gene: NA; CDR3 protein: CASNRGNTNTGELFF; CDR3 DNA: TGTGCCAGCAATCGCGGGAACACGAACACCGGGGAGCTGTTTTTT
clone size: NA; J gene: TRBJ2-1; CDR3 length: 15; V gene: TRBV15; D gene: NA; CDR3 protein: CATSREGAYYNEQFF; CDR3 DNA: TGTGCCACCAGCAGGGAGGGGGCCTACTACAATGAGCAGTTCTTC
clone size: NA; J gene: TRBJ2-1; CDR3 length: 14; V gene: TRBV10-2; D gene: TRBD2; CDR3 protein: CASSLAGGIYEQFF; CDR3 DNA: TGCGCCAGCAGCCTAGCGGGTGGCATTTATGAGCAGTTCTTC
clone size: NA; J gene: TRBJ1-5; CDR3 length: 17; V gene: TRBV30; D gene: TRBD1; CDR3 protein: CAWSESYGTGGNQPQHF; CDR3 DNA: TGTGCCTGGAGTGAAAGCTATGGGACAGGGGGAAATCAGCCCCAGCATTTT
clone size: NA; J gene: TRBJ2-1; CDR3 length: 11; V gene: TRBV29-1; D gene: NA; CDR3 protein: CRVARGNEQFF; CDR3 DNA: TGCAGAGTGGCCAGGGGCAATGAGCAGTTCTTC
clone size: NA; J gene: TRBJ2-5; CDR3 length: 15; V gene: TRBV5-4; D gene: TRBD2; CDR3 protein: CASSLGGTRRETQYF; CDR3 DNA: TGTGCCAGCAGCTTGGGAGGGACTAGGAGGGAGACCCAGTACTTC
clone size: NA; J gene: TRBJ1-5; CDR3 length: 15; V gene: TRBV18; D gene: NA; CDR3 protein: CASSPRWESNQPQHF; CDR3 DNA: TGTGCCAGCTCACCTAGGTGGGAGAGTAATCAGCCCCAGCATTTT
clone size: NA; J gene: TRBJ1-3; CDR3 length: 13; V gene: TRBV18; D gene: TRBD1; CDR3 protein: CASSPRQGNTIYF; CDR3 DNA: TGTGCCAGCTCACCCCGACAGGGGAACACCATATATTTT
clone size: NA; J gene: TRBJ1-1; CDR3 length: 14; V gene: TRBV29-1; D gene: TRBD1; CDR3 protein: CSVRAGGVGTEAFF; CDR3 DNA: TGCAGCGTTCGGGCAGGGGGTGTAGGCACTGAAGCTTTCTTT